This section outlines one TCR beta chain sequence together with its context. These data originate in a study of blood T cell repertoires in COVID-19. Looking at the study overall: The United States, Italy and Spain provided the acute and convalescent COVID-19 samples. The analysed material was cDNA or gDNA that came from T cells, B-cell-depleted T cells, or PBMCs.

In the source study's methods: Scientists estimated how many nucleated cells there were by amplifying reference gene primers. Using immunoSEQ multiplex PCR, the repertoire was profiled, and TCRdb retains in-frame clones only, with some absent. V, J and clone size were drawn from that table, and D and trimming were deduced from the DNA. The data show fewer than 35,000 clones, more than 90% seen once. Germline CDR1 is LNHNV and CDR2 is YYDKDF (reference sequence). Deletions cut 0 bases from V and 6 bases from J, with 9 bases between. The CDR3 consists of 13 residues. This chain uses TRBV15 with TRBJ2-7; D is uncertain. This TCR was recovered from a human donor in a cohort sampled during active COVID-19. Sample: peripheral blood. CDR3 sequence reads: CATSRDLGPEQYF. As DNA, the CDR3 is TGTGCCACCAGCAGAGATTTGGGCCCCGAGCAGTACTTC.